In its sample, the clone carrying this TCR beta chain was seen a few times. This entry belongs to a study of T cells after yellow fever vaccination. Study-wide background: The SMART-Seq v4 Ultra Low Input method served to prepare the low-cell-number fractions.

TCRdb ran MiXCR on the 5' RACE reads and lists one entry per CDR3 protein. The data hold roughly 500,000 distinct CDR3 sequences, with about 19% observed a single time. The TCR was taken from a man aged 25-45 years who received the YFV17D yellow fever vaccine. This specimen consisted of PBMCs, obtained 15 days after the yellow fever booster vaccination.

DNA for the CDR3: TGTGCCAGCAGCGTAGGTGCGGGAGGGCCCGGGGAGGAGCAGTACTTC. Residues: CASSVGAGGPGEEQYF. This chain joins TRBV9 and TRBJ2-7; 9 nucleotides match TRBD2. CDR1 is SGDLS and CDR2 is YYNGEE in the germline V gene. This CDR3 has 16 residues. Losses at the gene ends were 0 bases for V and 7 bases for J; bases not matched to a gene: 11.